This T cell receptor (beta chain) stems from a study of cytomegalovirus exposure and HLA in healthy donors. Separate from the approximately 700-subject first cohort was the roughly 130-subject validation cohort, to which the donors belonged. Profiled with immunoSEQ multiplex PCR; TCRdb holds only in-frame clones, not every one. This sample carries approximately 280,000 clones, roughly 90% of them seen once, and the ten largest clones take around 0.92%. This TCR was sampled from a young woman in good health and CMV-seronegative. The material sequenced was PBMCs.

This CDR3 is CASSRGGTGVMSEQFF. In DNA, the CDR3 is TGTGCCAGCAGTAGAGGGGGGACAGGCGTGATGAGTGAGCAGTTCTTC. V usage is TRBV9 and J usage is TRBJ2-1; 8 bases match TRBD1. The CDR3 has 16 amino acids. With V trimmed by 5 bases and J by 9 bases, 16 bases remained unmatched. The V gene's germline CDR1 is SGDLS and CDR2 YYNGEE.